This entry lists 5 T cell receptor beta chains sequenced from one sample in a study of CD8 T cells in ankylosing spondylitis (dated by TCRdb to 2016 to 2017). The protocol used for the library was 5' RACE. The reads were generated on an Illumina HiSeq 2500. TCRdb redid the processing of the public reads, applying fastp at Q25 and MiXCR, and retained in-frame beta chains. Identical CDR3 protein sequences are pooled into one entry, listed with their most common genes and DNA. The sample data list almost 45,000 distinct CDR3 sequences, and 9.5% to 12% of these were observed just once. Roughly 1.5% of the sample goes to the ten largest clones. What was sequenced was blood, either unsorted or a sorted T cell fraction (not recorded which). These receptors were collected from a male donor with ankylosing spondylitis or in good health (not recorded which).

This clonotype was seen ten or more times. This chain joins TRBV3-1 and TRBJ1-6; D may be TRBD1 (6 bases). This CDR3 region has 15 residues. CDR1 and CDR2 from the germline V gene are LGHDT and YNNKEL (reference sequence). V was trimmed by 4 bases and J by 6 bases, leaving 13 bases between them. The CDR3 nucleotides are TGTGCCAGCAGCCCCCCGGGACACCTTAATTCACCCCTCCACTTT. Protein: CASSPPGHLNSPLHF.

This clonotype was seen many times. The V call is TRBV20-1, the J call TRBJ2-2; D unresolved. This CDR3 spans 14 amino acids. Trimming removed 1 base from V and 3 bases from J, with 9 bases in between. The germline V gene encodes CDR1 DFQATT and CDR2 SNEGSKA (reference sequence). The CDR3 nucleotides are TGCAGTGCTAGAGCGAGTCTACACACCGGGGAGCTGTTTTTT. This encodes CSARASLHTGELFF.

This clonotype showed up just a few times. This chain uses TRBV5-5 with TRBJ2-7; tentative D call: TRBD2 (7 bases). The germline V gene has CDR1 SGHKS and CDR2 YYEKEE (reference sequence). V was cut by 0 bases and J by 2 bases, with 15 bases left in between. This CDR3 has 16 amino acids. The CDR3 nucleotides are TGTGCCAGCAGCTTGGGAGGGGGGGGCGGTCCCTACGAGCAGTACTTC. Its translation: CASSLGGGGGPYEQYF.

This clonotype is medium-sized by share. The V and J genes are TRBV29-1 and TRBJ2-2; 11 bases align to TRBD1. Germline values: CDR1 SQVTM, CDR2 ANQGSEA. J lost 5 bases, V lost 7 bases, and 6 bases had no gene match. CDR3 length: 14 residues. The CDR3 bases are TGCAGCGCTCGGACAGGGGGCCGGACCGGGGAGCTGTTTTTT. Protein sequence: CSARTGGRTGELFF.

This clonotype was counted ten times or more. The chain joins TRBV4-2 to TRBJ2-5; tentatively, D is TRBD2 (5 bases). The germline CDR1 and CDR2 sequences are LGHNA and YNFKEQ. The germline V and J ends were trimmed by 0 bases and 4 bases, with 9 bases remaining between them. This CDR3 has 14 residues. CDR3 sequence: CASSQEASIETQYF. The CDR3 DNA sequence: TGTGCCAGCAGCCAAGAGGCTAGCATAGAGACCCAGTACTTC.